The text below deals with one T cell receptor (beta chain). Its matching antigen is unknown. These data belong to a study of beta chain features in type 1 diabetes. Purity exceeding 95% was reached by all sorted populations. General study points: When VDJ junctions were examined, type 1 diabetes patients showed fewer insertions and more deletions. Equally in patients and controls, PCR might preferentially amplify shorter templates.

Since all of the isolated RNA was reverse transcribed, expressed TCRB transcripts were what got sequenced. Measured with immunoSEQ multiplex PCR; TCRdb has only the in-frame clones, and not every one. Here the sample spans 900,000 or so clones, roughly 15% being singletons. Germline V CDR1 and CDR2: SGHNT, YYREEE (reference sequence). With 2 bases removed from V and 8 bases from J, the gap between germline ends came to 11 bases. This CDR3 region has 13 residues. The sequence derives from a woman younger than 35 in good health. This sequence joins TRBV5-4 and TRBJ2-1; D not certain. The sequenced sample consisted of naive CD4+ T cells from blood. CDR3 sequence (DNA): TGTGCCAGCAGCTTCTTTGTCGAGGATGAGCAGTTCTTC. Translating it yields CASSFFVEDEQFF.